The clone carrying this TCR beta chain was found once. Use of 60 Vbeta and 13 Jbeta primers characterized the PCR. Method: immunoSEQ multiplex PCR; TCRdb's copy keeps in-frame clones and lacks some. The profile covers about 140,000 clones, with roughly three quarters appearing a single time and around 4.9% taken by the ten largest. Germline CDR1 is LGHNA and CDR2 is YNFKEQ. Trimming took 0 bases from V and 0 from J, leaving 9 bases between them. The CDR3 loop spans 16 amino acids. The data belong to a study of cytomegalovirus exposure and HLA in healthy donors. Study at large: Unique TCRs from HLA-typed donors, 70 million to 100 million of them, were held in an early data release.

The sequencing input was PBMCs. The TCR originated in a male donor in good health and CMV-seronegative. V gene TRBV4-2 combines with J gene TRBJ1-3; D remains unclear. The CDR3 sequence: CASSQDPGSSGNTIYF. The CDR3 region has the DNA TGTGCCAGCAGCCAAGATCCGGGGTCCTCTGGAAACACCATATATTTT.